The 16 T cell receptor beta chains given below trace back to one sample, sequenced in a study of blood T cells in healthy people across ages. Primed by a sample-barcoded 5' primer and a J-beta primer mix, a second PCR proceeded for about 6 to 11 cycles. TCRdb independently ran MiXCR on the 5' RACE reads; one entry per CDR3 protein. The sample carries roughly 800,000 distinct CDR3 sequences, about 25% recorded once. The same sample was also used in a study of T cells of mothers and their children.

The sample was blood. These TCRs come from a boy aged 10-17 years in good health.

A few counts support this clonotype. This sequence joins TRBV28 and TRBJ2-5, with 10 bases matching TRBD2. TRBJ2-1 matches the DNA end more closely, so the J call is doubtful. Germline V gene lookup returns CDR1 MDHEN and CDR2 SYDVKM. The CDR3 is 17 amino acids. The DNA for the CDR3 is TGTGCCAGCAGTGTCGCTTTCGCTAGCGGGAGTGTCGATGAGCAGTTCTTC. Amino acids: CASSVAFASGSVDEQFF.

This clonotype has just one count. The V call is TRBV6-6, the J call TRBJ2-1; 7 nucleotides line up with TRBD2. The germline V gene encodes CDR1 MNHNY and CDR2 SVGAGI (reference sequence). The CDR3 is 13 residues long. The ends lost 1 base at V and 9 bases at J; junction bases unmatched: 3. The CDR3 loop reads CASSYLGGAEQFF. CDR3 DNA: TGTGCCAGCAGTTACTTGGGAGGGGCTGAGCAGTTCTTC.

CDR3 loop: CASSDYYVETQYF. The CDR3, as DNA: TGTGCCAGTAGCGACTACTACGTAGAGACCCAGTACTTC. J is TRBJ2-5 and V is TRBV19; perhaps TRBD2 as D (5 bases). CDR1 is LNHDA and CDR2 is SQIVND in the germline V gene (reference sequence). Trimming took off 6 bases at V and 4 bases at J, with 12 bases between the two ends. The CDR3 runs 13 residues.

The V gene is TRBV29-1, the J gene TRBJ2-7; D gene ambiguous. Germline V lookup: CDR1 SQVTM, CDR2 ANQGSEA. V gave up 2 bases and J gave up 3 bases, with 17 bases separating them. This CDR3 region has 15 residues. The CDR3 nucleotides are TGCAGCGTTGAAATTATAGGACGGAAGGGCTACGAGCAGTACTTC. It is translated as CSVEIIGRKGYEQYF.

The count of this clonotype is one. This chain links TRBV4-2 with TRBJ1-4, with D possibly matching TRBD1 (6 bases). Germline V CDR1 and CDR2: LGHNA, YNFKEQ. Trimming took off 0 bases at V and 7 bases at J, with 15 bases between the two ends. This CDR3 region has 16 residues. The chain's CDR3 is CASSQEFGQGSEKLFF. The CDR3 nucleotides are TGTGCCAGCAGCCAAGAGTTCGGGCAGGGGTCTGAAAAACTGTTTTTT.

This clonotype has at least ten counts. The rearrangement joins TRBV12-3 or TRBV12-4 to TRBJ1-1; D might be TRBD1 (6 bases). V shed 2 bases and J shed 5 bases, with 9 bases lying between them. The CDR3 has 13 residues. CDR3 in DNA: TGTGCCAGCAGTTTATCCAGGGGTACTGAAGCTTTCTTT. Protein: CASSLSRGTEAFF.

This clonotype was recorded a few times. V gene TRBV29-1 combines with J gene TRBJ2-5, with D perhaps matching TRBD1 or TRBD2 (5 bases each). The CDR3 spans 15 residues. Germline CDR1 is SQVTM and CDR2 is ANQGSEA. V was clipped by 6 bases and J by 0 bases, with 17 bases between them. CDR3 region: CSVGARQMYQETQYF. For the CDR3, the DNA is TGCAGCGTGGGAGCCCGACAGATGTACCAAGAGACCCAGTACTTC.

This clonotype was seen more than once but under ten times. V gene TRBV29-1 combines with J gene TRBJ2-7, with D perhaps matching TRBD2 (6 bases). Per germline, CDR1 SQVTM and CDR2 ANQGSEA. V lost 4 bases, J lost 5 bases, and 15 bases lay in between. The CDR3 runs 13 residues. CDR3 sequence (DNA): TGCAGCGTTGTCGGACGTACGGGAGACGAGCAGTACTTC. This codes for CSVVGRTGDEQYF.

This chain links TRBV12-3 or TRBV12-4 with TRBJ2-5; 10 nucleotides align to TRBD2. The length of the CDR3 is 14 residues. The ends lost 5 bases at V and 4 bases at J; junction bases unmatched: 4. DNA of the CDR3: TGTGCCAGCAGTCCTAGCGGGAGAGGAGAGACCCAGTACTTC. It codes for CASSPSGRGETQYF.

There are many counts of this clonotype. The V call is TRBV4-2, the J call TRBJ2-3, with TRBD2 matching 7 bases. The CDR3 is made up of 13 amino acids. CDR1 is LGHNA, CDR2 YNFKEQ, per germline. The J segment lost 5 bases and the V segment lost 4 bases, leaving 3 bases of the junction unmatched. The CDR3 region is CASSRSGGDTQYF. CDR3 bases: TGTGCCAGCAGCCGGTCGGGAGGAGATACGCAGTATTTT.

This clonotype has a handful of counts. This chain connects TRBV4-3 to TRBJ2-5; D possibly uses TRBD1 or TRBD2 (5 bases each). V shed 2 bases and J shed 2 bases, with 12 bases lying between them. Germline V lookup: CDR1 LGHNA, CDR2 YSLEER. The CDR3 length is 15 residues. CDR3 DNA: TGCGCCAGCAGCCAACGCCGGGACCCACAAGAGACCCAGTACTTC. Encoded protein: CASSQRRDPQETQYF.

The gene calls are TRBV24-1 and TRBJ2-2, with D possibly matching TRBD2 (7 bases). The germline V gene has CDR1 KGHDR and CDR2 SFDVKD. The CDR3 runs 15 residues. V lost 5 bases and J lost 1, with 10 bases in between. The CDR3 DNA reads as TGTGCCACCAGTGGGGGGGGCTTGAACACCGGGGAGCTGTTTTTT. This translates into CATSGGGLNTGELFF.

This chain connects TRBV7-2 to TRBJ2-7; either TRBD1 or TRBD2 may supply D (6 bases each). In germline, CDR1 is SGHTA, CDR2 FQGNSA. V was clipped by 5 bases and J by 5 bases, with 19 bases between them. The CDR3 sequence is 15 residues long. In nucleotides, the CDR3 is TGTGCCAGCAGCCGAGGAGGGACACGGAGAAACGAGCAGTACTTC. This translates into CASSRGGTRRNEQYF.

V and J are TRBV6-1 and TRBJ2-1; 12 nucleotides align to TRBD2. The germline gives CDR1 MNHNS, CDR2 SASEGT. The CDR3 is 16 amino acids. Trimming removed 6 bases from V and 7 bases from J; junction bases left unmatched: 10. CDR3 nucleotides: TGTGCCAGCAGAACCTCACTAGCGGGAGGAATAAATGAGCAGTTCTTC. This encodes CASRTSLAGGINEQFF.

This clonotype was seen a few times. This sequence joins TRBV15 and TRBJ1-4; 10 bases fit TRBD1. Germline V gene lookup returns CDR1 LNHNV and CDR2 YYDKDF (reference sequence). V was clipped by 3 bases and J by 4 bases; unmatched bases: 8. This CDR3 has 17 amino acids. CDR3 amino acids: CATSSPGTGAINEKLFF. CDR3 coding DNA: TGTGCCACCAGCAGTCCCGGGACAGGGGCCATTAATGAAAAACTGTTTTTT.

Regarding this clonotype: One end of the junction fails to match germline, which may point to a read error. The genes are TRBV28 and TRBJ2-7; D may be TRBD1 (6 bases). The CDR3 runs 16 residues. Per germline, CDR1 MDHEN and CDR2 SYDVKM. CDR3 DNA: TGTGCCAGCAGTTACCATTATACCGGGACATCGAACGAGCAGTCCTTC. Translated, it gives CASSYHYTGTSNEQSF.